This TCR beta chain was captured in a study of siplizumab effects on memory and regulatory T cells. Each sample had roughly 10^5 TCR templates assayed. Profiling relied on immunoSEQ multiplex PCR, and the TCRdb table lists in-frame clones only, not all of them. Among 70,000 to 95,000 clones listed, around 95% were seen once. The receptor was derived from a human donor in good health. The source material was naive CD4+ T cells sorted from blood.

DNA of the CDR3: TGCGCCAGCAGCTTGGCGGGGGGGCCTGGTGACGAGCAGTACTTC. It is translated as CASSLAGGPGDEQYF. The gene calls are TRBV5-1 and TRBJ2-5; TRBD2 matches 8 bases. Matching the DNA end better, TRBJ2-7 makes the J call doubtful. Germline CDR1 is SGHRS and CDR2 is YFSETQ. The CDR3 has 15 residues.